These 23 T cell receptor beta chains were all obtained from the same sample, sequenced in a study of T cell repertoires in cytomegalovirus infection. Each CDR3 protein gets one entry after TCRdb re-called the reads with MiXCR. The data contain about 340,000 distinct CDR3 sequences, about 29% of them singletons. Their target antigens are unknown. This material consisted of cultured PBMCs, taken from culture after CMV antigen stimulation. The receptor set was obtained from a human donor in good health (CMV status not recorded). Some clones in this sample may be carry-over from other donors' samples.

This clonotype has more than one count but fewer than ten. The rearrangement links TRBV7-6 to TRBJ1-5, with D tentatively TRBD1 (5 bases). Germline CDR1 SGHVS, CDR2 FNYEAQ. V was trimmed by 4 bases and J by 4 bases, leaving 17 bases between them. There are 16 residues in the CDR3. In DNA, the CDR3 is TGTGCCAGCAGCTCCGCCGCAGGGTACCCAAATCAGCCCCAGCATTTT. It specifies CASSSAAGYPNQPQHF.

V gene TRBV7-3 combines with J gene TRBJ2-1; a weak D match, TRBD2 (6 bases). The CDR3 contains 15 residues. The germline V and J ends were trimmed by 5 bases and 0 bases, with 11 bases remaining between them. From germline, CDR1 is SGHTA and CDR2 FQGTGA. The CDR3 DNA is TGTGCCAGCAGCGCCAGCGGGCTCTCCTACAATGAGCAGTTCTTC. The encoded protein is CASSASGLSYNEQFF.

This chain uses TRBV7-2 with TRBJ1-2; 8 bases are shared with TRBD1. Germline-derived CDR1 and CDR2 are SGHTA and FQGNSA. This CDR3 is built from 15 residues. Unmatched junction bases numbered 7, after V lost 4 bases and J lost 3 bases. The CDR3 nucleotides read TGTGCCAGCAGCTCCGCGGCAGGGGGCGACTATGGCTACACCTTC. Encoded protein: CASSSAAGGDYGYTF.

This chain links TRBV18 with TRBJ2-7; TRBD2 might be the D (5 bases). The germline V gene has CDR1 KGHSH and CDR2 LQKENI. The CDR3 is 15 residues long. Trimming removed 3 bases from V and 6 bases from J, with 18 bases in between. The CDR3 DNA is TGTGCCAGCTCACCTCCGGGATTACCTCCATTCGAGCAGTACTTC. Its protein product is CASSPPGLPPFEQYF.

This clonotype showed up just a few times. The V and J genes are TRBV4-1 and TRBJ1-5; maybe TRBD1 (5 bases). The CDR3 loop spans 15 amino acids. Per the germline V gene, CDR1 is MGHRA and CDR2 is YSYEKL. The V gene lost 7 bases and the J gene lost 1 base, with 14 bases spanning the gap. This CDR3 reads CASNKDIGSNQPQHF. The CDR3, as DNA: TGCGCCAGCAACAAGGACATCGGAAGCAATCAGCCCCAGCATTTT.

This rearrangement joins TRBV7-8 to TRBJ1-2; 7 bases line up with TRBD1. Germline values: CDR1 SGHVS, CDR2 FQNEAQ. The CDR3 runs to 16 residues. Unmatched junction bases numbered 10, after V lost 5 bases and J lost 1 base. CDR3 coding DNA: TGTGCCAGCAGCCTTTCCGGGGACAGCATTAACTATGGCTACACCTTC. It encodes CASSLSGDSINYGYTF. The full variable domain, completed using reference TRBV7-8 and TRBJ1-2, is GAGVSQSPRYKVAKRGQDVALRCDPISGHVSLFWYQQALGQGPEFLTYFQNEAQLDKSGLPSDRFFAERPEGSVSTLKIQRTQQEDSAVYLCASSLSGDSINYGYTFGSGTRLTVV.

This clonotype appeared a few times. The rearrangement links TRBV4-1 to TRBJ2-7; 8 bases are shared with TRBD1. The CDR3 is 16 amino acids. Germline V gene lookup returns CDR1 MGHRA and CDR2 YSYEKL. After removal of 1 base from V and 5 bases from J, the junction contained 10 bases not matched to a gene. The CDR3 region is CASSQGYRDRMNEQYF. The CDR3 region has the DNA TGCGCCAGCAGCCAAGGATACCGGGACAGGATGAACGAGCAGTACTTC.

This clonotype appeared a few times. CDR3 protein: CASSEEGLYGYTF. The CDR3, as DNA: TGTGCCAGCAGTGAAGAGGGATTGTATGGCTACACCTTC. The chain employs TRBV2 and TRBJ1-2; D remains unclear. V shed 1 base and J shed 5 bases, with 8 bases lying between them. CDR1 and CDR2 from the germline V gene are SNHLY and FYNNEI. This CDR3 region has 13 residues. Filled out from reference TRBV2 and TRBJ1-2, the complete variable domain reads EPEVTQTPSHQVTQMGQEVILRCVPISNHLYFYWYRQILGQKVEFLVSFYNNEISEKSEIFDDQFSVERPDGSNFTLKIRSTKLEDSAMYFCASSEEGLYGYTFGSGTRLTVV.

In regard to this clonotype: A junction boundary mismatches the germline segment, possibly from a read error. V gene TRBV20-1 combines with J gene TRBJ1-5; no clear D gene. This CDR3 spans 13 amino acids. CDR1 and CDR2 from the germline V gene are DFQATT and SNEGSKA (reference sequence). The DNA of the CDR3 is TGCGGTGCCCGCCAAGAGGGCAATCAGCCCCAGCATTTT. Amino acid sequence: CGARQEGNQPQHF.

This clonotype was counted at least ten times. The chain recombines TRBV7-2 with TRBJ2-7; D not certain. V dropped 4 bases and J dropped 2 bases, with 9 bases sitting between them. This CDR3 spans 13 amino acids. Germline V gene lookup returns CDR1 SGHTA and CDR2 FQGNSA. CDR3 residues: CASSSGSTYEQYF. CDR3 DNA: TGTGCCAGCAGCTCCGGGTCCACCTACGAGCAGTACTTC.

The V and J genes are TRBV3-1 and TRBJ2-2; no definite D call. The CDR3 length is 15 residues. Germline V CDR1 and CDR2: LGHDT, YNNKEL (reference sequence). The ends were cut back, 0 bases at V and 1 base at J, with 6 bases in the middle. The CDR3 loop reads CASSQEAKNTGELFF. CDR3 DNA: TGTGCCAGCAGCCAAGAGGCCAAGAACACCGGGGAGCTGTTTTTT.

The CDR3 region has the DNA TGTGCCAGCAGTACAAACCCCCGGGGCTACACCTTC. Translated: CASSTNPRGYTF. The chain couples TRBV28 to TRBJ1-2, with D unclear. Trimming pared 5 bases from V and 8 bases from J, leaving 12 bases between. Germline CDR1 reads MDHEN; CDR2 reads SYDVKM. The CDR3 runs to 12 residues.

The table lists this clonotype with a few counts. CDR3 coding DNA: TGTGCCAGCAGCCAGCTAGCCCTCGACTACTACGAGCAGTACTTC. It yields the protein CASSQLALDYYEQYF. The chain carries TRBV7-6 and TRBJ2-7, with TRBD2 as a possible D gene (5 bases). V dropped 5 bases and J dropped 3 bases, with 17 bases sitting between them. This CDR3 is built from 15 residues. Germline V gene sequence: CDR1 SGHVS, CDR2 FNYEAQ.

The chain carries TRBV5-1 and TRBJ2-7, with 9 bases fitting TRBD1. The CDR3 covers 15 residues. Per germline, CDR1 SGHRS and CDR2 YFSETQ. V trimming: 0 bases; J trimming: 3 bases; junction bases outside the gene matches: 4. The chain's CDR3 is CASSLDGTGIYEQYF. CDR3 DNA sequence: TGCGCCAGCAGCTTGGACGGGACAGGGATCTACGAGCAGTACTTC.

This clonotype was observed a few times. The chain is built from TRBV9 and TRBJ2-1, with TRBD2 matching over 8 bases. Per germline, CDR1 SGDLS and CDR2 YYNGEE. The CDR3 length is 16 residues. Trimming at V came to 0 bases and at J to 3 bases, leaving 5 bases not matched to a gene. CDR3 coding DNA: TGTGCCAGCAGCGTAGGGAGTAGCGGGGTCTACAATGAGCAGTTCTTC. Its translation: CASSVGSSGVYNEQFF.

The chain combines TRBV3-1 with TRBJ1-2, with D possibly being TRBD1 (6 bases). Germline CDR1 is LGHDT and CDR2 is YNNKEL (reference sequence). V lost 4 bases, J lost 8 bases, and 20 bases lay in between. This CDR3 is 15 amino acids long. The CDR3 coding sequence is TGTGCCAGCAGCCCGACAACGCTCGGACAGCCGGGCTACACCTTC. As protein: CASSPTTLGQPGYTF.

There are a few counts of this clonotype. V and J are TRBV2 and TRBJ1-1; D remains ambiguous. CDR1 is SNHLY and CDR2 is FYNNEI in the germline V gene. The CDR3 is 12 amino acids. V was clipped by 7 bases and J by 6 bases, with 12 bases between them. The chain's CDR3 is CASTGASAEAFF. DNA of the CDR3: TGTGCCAGCACAGGTGCCTCGGCTGAAGCTTTCTTT.

The chain links TRBV5-4 to TRBJ2-3; 9 bases are a match to TRBD2. The J segment lost 4 bases and the V segment lost 2 bases, leaving 5 bases of the junction unmatched. The CDR3 spans 15 residues. Germline CDR1 is SGHNT and CDR2 is YYREEE (reference sequence). The CDR3 loop is CASSFSSGGSDTQYF. CDR3 nucleotide sequence: TGTGCCAGCAGCTTCTCAAGCGGGGGGTCAGATACGCAGTATTTT.

This clonotype was seen only a few times. The rearrangement joins TRBV12-3 or TRBV12-4 to TRBJ2-7, with D maybe TRBD2 (5 bases). Trimming cost V 8 bases and J 6 bases, with 32 bases left between them. This CDR3 is built from 18 residues. CDR3 sequence: CASAPRGIKGPPALEQYF. DNA of the CDR3: TGTGCCAGCGCCCCTCGGGGAATTAAGGGTCCCCCCGCCCTCGAGCAGTACTTC.

The gene calls are TRBV6-6 and TRBJ1-2; no definite D call. Germline CDR1 MNHNY, CDR2 SVGAGI (reference sequence). CDR3 size: 16 residues. Trimming took 0 bases from V and 4 from J, leaving 15 bases between them. CDR3 loop: CASSYSHAGSGYGYTF. CDR3 coding DNA: TGTGCCAGCAGTTACTCGCATGCGGGGTCAGGCTATGGCTACACCTTC.

The V and J genes are TRBV6-1 and TRBJ1-1; TRBD1 matches 8 bases. The CDR3 runs to 16 residues. Germline V CDR1 and CDR2: MNHNS, SASEGT. V lost 8 bases to trimming and J lost 0 bases; unmatched junction nucleotides: 11. CDR3 residues: CASGGQVSDMNTEAFF. CDR3 bases: TGTGCCAGCGGGGGACAGGTTAGCGACATGAACACTGAAGCTTTCTTT.

The gene calls are TRBV2 and TRBJ2-1; TRBD2 aligns across 13 bases. The CDR3 is 16 amino acids. V gave up 6 bases and J gave up 6 bases; unmatched junction bases: 8. CDR1 and CDR2 from the germline V gene are SNHLY and FYNNEI. The CDR3 bases are TGTGCCAGCAGCCGAACTAGCGGGAGGGCCGCCAATGAGCAGTTCTTC. Amino acids: CASSRTSGRAANEQFF.

This clonotype was detected a few times. CDR3 nucleotide sequence: TGTGCCTGGGCCGGGACAGCGAACACTGAAGCTTTCTTT. This sequence encodes CAWAGTANTEAFF. The rearrangement uses TRBV30 and TRBJ1-1; 7 nucleotides agree with TRBD1. The CDR3 consists of 13 residues. Germline loops: CDR1 GTSNPN, CDR2 SVGIG (reference sequence). The V gene end was trimmed by 5 bases and the J gene end by 1 base; junction bases not matched to a gene: 4. The variable domain in full, with the rest retrieved from reference TRBV30 and TRBJ1-1, is SQTIHQWPATLVQPVGSPLSLECTVEGTSNPNLYWYRQAAGRGLQLLFYSVGIGQISSEVPQNLSASRPQDRQFILSSKKLLLSDSGFYLCAWAGTANTEAFFGQGTRLTVV.